This T cell receptor beta chain was documented in a study of pediatric ulcerative colitis. The CDR3 loop spans 15 amino acids. Unmatched junction bases numbered 6, after V lost 5 bases and J lost 4 bases. Germline CDR1 reads SGDLS; CDR2 reads YYNGEE. Libraries were prepared by immunoSEQ multiplex PCR; TCRdb keeps only in-frame clonotypes and omits some of them. The sample contains tens of thousands of clones, roughly 71% of which appear only once. A remark on this clone: Its antigen is not known.

Rectal tissue came from one to two pinch biopsies taken at colonoscopy. The study's findings and limits: Two rectal clonotypes were found only in ulcerative colitis patients, all of them.

The sequence came from a boy between 10 and 17 years old with severe ulcerative colitis. This chain connects TRBV9 to TRBJ1-5; 10 nucleotides align to TRBD1. The sample was gut tissue. The CDR3 DNA is TGTGCCAGCAGTGGCGGGACAGGGGTTAATCAGCCCCAGCATTTT. This encodes CASSGGTGVNQPQHF.